This entry features one T cell receptor beta chain sequence. The antigen remains unidentified. The CDR3 is 12 residues long. The V gene's germline CDR1 is SQVTM and CDR2 ANQGSEA. The germline V and J ends were trimmed by 3 bases and 11 bases, with 16 bases remaining between them. The data were taken from a study of molecular identifiers for immune sequencing clone quantification. TCRdb re-derived calls from the PCR reads in MiXCR, one entry per CDR3 protein. The sample lists more than 95,000 distinct CDR3 sequences; roughly 24% were seen once. Points from the study as a whole: In naive cells, clones above 20 RNA copies held under 1% of molecules, whereas in effector cells they held over 98%.

This chain connects TRBV29-1 to TRBJ1-1; possibly TRBD1 for D (6 bases). Sequencing was done on a sample of naive CD8+ T cells from blood, with Jurkat cell RNA spiked in. Sample subset: FACS-sorted CD8+CD4-CCR7+CD45RA+ naive T cells. The clonotype comes from a human donor in good health. Some libraries in this study had Jurkat cell RNA spiked in. The CDR3 loop is CSVEKQGPSAFF. DNA for the CDR3: TGCAGCGTTGAGAAACAGGGACCCTCGGCTTTCTTT.